The rows below give T cell receptor beta chains drawn from one sample of a study of breast tumors, draining lymph nodes, adjacent tissues. TCRdb ran MiXCR on the multiplex PCR reads and lists one entry per CDR3 protein. The profile shows 66,000 or so distinct CDR3 sequences, approximately 40% of them singletons. The sequenced sample was breast tumor tissue. The receptors here all came from a female donor with breast cancer. Some clones in this sample may be carry-over from other donors' samples. CDR3s include the opening cysteine and the closing phenylalanine or tryptophan. Each record gives: V gene, J gene, clone size, D gene, CDR3 protein, CDR3 DNA. The D gene is left open where the match is weak. Rows may omit the clone size; those that give it use once, few, many or a size class.

>TRBV11-3|TRBJ1-4|.|TRBD1
CASSLASGGDRWNEKLFF
TGTGCCAGCAGCTTAGCGAGCGGGGGGGACAGGTGGAATGAAAAACTGTTTTTT
>TRBV9|TRBJ2-7|.|TRBD2
CASSVGLAGAYEQYF
TGTGCCAGCAGCGTAGGTCTAGCGGGAGCCTACGAGCAGTACTTC
>TRBV10-3|TRBJ1-1|many|.
CAISVRENTEAFF
TGTGCCATCAGTGTGCGTGAGAACACTGAAGCTTTCTTT
>TRBV20-1|TRBJ2-7|medium-sized|.
CSARDLETANEQYF
TGCAGTGCTAGAGATCTGGAGACTGCTAACGAGCAGTACTTC
>TRBV7-9|TRBJ1-6|.|TRBD1
CASSSLDGTGRGNSPLHF
TGTGCCAGCAGCTCCCTGGACGGGACAGGGAGGGGTAATTCACCCCTCCACTTT
>TRBV11-3|TRBJ1-1|many|.
CASSLLGIGMNTEAFF
TGTGCCAGCAGCTTATTGGGGATTGGGATGAACACTGAAGCTTTCTTT
>TRBV5-6|TRBJ2-5|many|TRBD1
CASSADREETQYF
TGTGCCAGCAGCGCGGACAGGGAGGAGACCCAGTACTTC
>TRBV7-9|TRBJ2-7|.|.
CASSIYLCSVADRGPYEQYF
.
>TRBV5-1|TRBJ2-7|many|.
CASSWWIGRQSTYEQYF
TGCGCCAGCAGCTGGTGGATAGGACGGCAAAGTACCTACGAGCAGTACTTC
>TRBV29-1|TRBJ2-7|many|.
CSVAHRTYEQYF
TGCAGCGTTGCACACAGGACCTACGAGCAGTACTTC
>TRBV24-1|TRBJ2-1|many|.
CATSDSAGHSYNEQFF
TGTGCCACCAGTGATTCGGCGGGGCACTCCTACAATGAGCAGTTCTTC
>TRBV20-1|TRBJ2-3|.|.
CSARDRGSTDTQYF
TGCAGTGCTAGAGATCGCGGGTCCACAGATACGCAGTATTTT
>TRBV27|TRBJ2-7|many|TRBD2
CASKGLVPYEQYF
TGTGCCAGCAAGGGACTAGTTCCCTACGAGCAGTACTTC
>TRBV2|TRBJ2-2|many|.
CASSEQVLPNTGELFF
TGTGCCAGCAGTGAACAGGTCCTCCCGAACACCGGGGAGCTGTTTTTT
>TRBV20-1|TRBJ1-5|.|.
CSARDSRMHRYAVFWPRHF
.
>TRBV18|TRBJ2-3|few|.
CASSPPGLVSGDTQYF
TGTGCCAGCTCACCACCAGGCCTTGTTTCCGGGGATACGCAGTATTTT
>TRBV20-1|TRBJ2-2|.|TRBD1
CSAPDRGSTGELFF
TGCAGTGCACCGGACAGGGGGTCGACCGGGGAGCTGTTTTTT
>TRBV7-9|TRBJ2-1|.|.
CASSRQDYGYNEQFF
TGTGCCAGCAGCAGACAGGACTATGGCTACAATGAGCAGTTCTTC
>TRBV6-6|TRBJ2-5|.|.
CASSYSRAANQETQYF
TGTGCCAGCAGTTACTCGAGGGCAGCGAACCAAGAGACCCAGTACTTC
>TRBV5-1|TRBJ2-2|many|TRBD2
CASSSRTSGGVTGELFF
TGCGCCAGCAGCTCGCGAACTAGCGGGGGCGTCACCGGGGAGCTGTTTTTT
>TRBV27|TRBJ1-2|.|TRBD1
CAGRGQGAWGYTF
TGTGCCGGCAGGGGACAGGGGGCGTGGGGCTACACCTTC
>TRBV12-3/TRBV12-4|TRBJ1-2|.|TRBD1
CASSAGTGTNYGYTF
TGTGCCAGCAGCGCCGGGACAGGTACGAACTATGGCTACACCTTC
>TRBV7-3|TRBJ2-7|.|.
CASSFYICSAAGTRDEQYF
.
>TRBV12-3/TRBV12-4|TRBJ1-1|.|.
CASRPDGLNTEAFF
TGTGCCAGCAGACCGGACGGCTTGAACACTGAAGCTTTCTTT
>TRBV5-1|TRBJ2-5|many|.
CASSLASNPKETQYF
TGCGCCAGCAGCTTGGCTAGCAATCCTAAAGAGACCCAGTACTTC
>TRBV6-1|TRBJ2-7|many|.
CASMGEMYEQYF
TGTGCCAGCATGGGGGAAATGTACGAGCAGTACTTC
>TRBV24-1|TRBJ1-6|.|.
CATSDFLLAGGTNSPLHF
TGTGCCACCAGTGATTTTCTTCTAGCGGGGGGTACTAATTCACCCCTCCACTTT
>TRBV7-2|TRBJ1-6|.|TRBD1
CASSAGGTGSDSPLHF
TGTGCCAGCAGCGCAGGCGGGACAGGTTCGGATTCACCCCTCCACTTT
>TRBV11-3|TRBJ1-3|many|.
CASSQGRGNTIYF
TGTGCCAGCAGCCAGGGACGGGGAAACACCATATATTTT
>TRBV6-1|TRBJ1-4|.|.
CASRGRGGEKLFF
TGTGCCAGCAGGGGAAGAGGGGGAGAAAAACTGTTTTTT
>TRBV5-1|TRBJ1-1|.|.
CASSPSGRRTEAFF
TGCGCCAGCAGCCCGAGCGGCAGACGCACTGAAGCTTTCTTT
>TRBV7-9|TRBJ2-5|.|TRBD1
CATGKGAGWETQYF
TGTGCCACCGGCAAGGGGGCGGGTTGGGAGACCCAGTACTTT
>TRBV7-8|TRBJ2-3|.|TRBD2
CASSLRWTSKVGDPQYF
TGTGCCAGCAGCTTAAGGTGGACTAGCAAGGTTGGAGATCCCCAGTATTTT
>TRBV7-3|TRBJ2-2|once|.
CASSLLGTGELFF
TGTGCCAGCAGCTTACTAGGGACCGGGGAGCTGTTTTTT
>TRBV4-1|TRBJ1-3|many|.
CASSPQRTYSTGNTIYF
TGCGCCAGCAGCCCTCAGCGAACCTACTCCACTGGAAACACCATATATTTT
>TRBV7-2|TRBJ2-7|.|TRBD1
CACSLQTGQKYEQHF
TGTGCCTGCAGCCTTCAGACAGGGCAGAAATACGAGCAGCACTTC
>TRBV6-5|TRBJ1-2|.|TRBD1
CASSLRDRGSYGYTF
TGTGCCAGCAGCCTCCGGGACAGGGGTTCGTATGGCTACACCTTC
>TRBV20-1|TRBJ2-7|many|.
CSAQVTNHYEQYF
TGCAGTGCTCAGGTAACCAACCACTACGAGCAGTACTTC
>TRBV4-1|TRBJ2-1|many|TRBD1
CASSQAQGAMNEQFF
TGCGCCAGCAGCCAAGCCCAGGGGGCCATGAATGAGCAGTTCTTC
>TRBV7-3|TRBJ2-2|.|TRBD2
CASSLTSGTGELFF
TGTGCCAGCAGCTTGACTAGCGGGACCGGGGAGCTGTTTTTT
>TRBV10-2|TRBJ2-6|.|.
CAGSVGWADSGANVLTF
TGCGCCGGCAGTGTAGGATGGGCTGACTCTGGGGCCAACGTCCTGACTTTC
>TRBV6-4|TRBJ2-2|.|TRBD1
CACSDDRGAGELFF
TGTGCCTGCAGTGACGACAGGGGAGCCGGGGAGCTGTTTTTT
>TRBV20-1|TRBJ2-1|many|TRBD2
CSARDHRTSGNEQFF
TGCAGTGCTAGAGATCACAGGACTAGCGGAAATGAGCAGTTCTTC
>TRBV4-2|TRBJ1-6|.|TRBD1
CASSHHGQGGVRNSPLHF
TGTGCCAGCAGCCATCACGGACAGGGGGGTGTCCGGAATTCACCCCTCCACTTT
>TRBV5-5|TRBJ1-5|many|TRBD1
CASSPSAGTGGNQPQHF
TGTGCCAGCAGCCCTTCCGCCGGGACAGGGGGCAATCAGCCCCAGCATTTT
>TRBV2|TRBJ1-6|many|.
CASSEAPGHGESPLHF
TGTGCCAGCAGTGAAGCGCCAGGGCACGGAGAATCACCCCTCCACTTT
>TRBV15|TRBJ2-3|once|TRBD2
CATSSSGGRATDTQYF
TGTGCCACCAGCAGTAGCGGGGGGCGCGCCACAGATACGCAGTATTTT